These T cell receptor beta chains were read from a single sample in a study of PD-1 blockade in classical Hodgkin lymphoma. Libraries were prepared by immunoSEQ multiplex PCR; TCRdb keeps only in-frame clonotypes and omits some of them. The sample includes about 14,000 clones, 83% of them seen just once. Sequenced here: peripheral blood mononuclear cells (PBMCs), sampled at baseline. The receptors originated from a human donor with classical Hodgkin lymphoma. Both conserved end residues are part of each CDR3. The size entry is marked missing in some rows and otherwise reads once, few, many or a size class.

abundance: NA
j_gene: TRBJ1-2
v_gene: TRBV6-5
CDR3aa: CASSYSIAGGYGYTF

abundance: NA
j_gene: TRBJ2-3
v_gene: TRBV5-1
CDR3aa: CASSLVIGTGVPDTQYF

abundance: NA
j_gene: TRBJ1-1
v_gene: TRBV28
CDR3aa: CASSLGSRATEAFF

abundance: NA
j_gene: TRBJ1-1
v_gene: TRBV5-6
CDR3aa: CASSLGRWNTEAFF

abundance: NA
j_gene: TRBJ1-5
v_gene: TRBV6-9
CDR3aa: CASSLGTGQPQHF

abundance: NA
j_gene: TRBJ1-5
v_gene: TRBV15
CDR3aa: CATSGGGQGGPPQHF

abundance: few
j_gene: TRBJ2-7
v_gene: TRBV6-6
CDR3aa: CASSYSYRSYEQYF

abundance: NA
j_gene: TRBJ1-1
v_gene: TRBV7-8
CDR3aa: CASSLEDRGLPEAFF

abundance: NA
j_gene: TRBJ2-1
v_gene: TRBV6-5
CDR3aa: CASRGLSGGANEQFF

abundance: NA
j_gene: TRBJ2-1
v_gene: TRBV5-4
CDR3aa: CASSRDSNEQFF

abundance: NA
j_gene: TRBJ2-7
v_gene: TRBV4-3
CDR3aa: CASSLKATGLAGGPSSYEQYF

abundance: NA
j_gene: TRBJ1-2
v_gene: TRBV12-5
CDR3aa: CASGLVWGTGTANYGYTF

abundance: NA
j_gene: TRBJ1-2
v_gene: TRBV4-1
CDR3aa: CASAGVGTAVGYTF

abundance: NA
j_gene: TRBJ1-1
v_gene: TRBV5-1
CDR3aa: CASSLAGFRGYTEAFF

abundance: NA
j_gene: TRBJ2-2
v_gene: TRBV5-6
CDR3aa: CASTTRNTGELFF

abundance: NA
j_gene: TRBJ2-5
v_gene: TRBV28
CDR3aa: CASAKQGAGTQYF

abundance: NA
j_gene: TRBJ2-2
v_gene: TRBV5-8
CDR3aa: CASSLTGWGTGELFF

abundance: NA
j_gene: TRBJ1-2
v_gene: TRBV29-1
CDR3aa: CSVTRGLGKIDGYTF

abundance: once
j_gene: NA
v_gene: TRBV2
CDR3aa: CASRQSGGQHYEQYF

abundance: NA
j_gene: TRBJ2-7
v_gene: TRBV6-6
CDR3aa: CASTRAQGAKQYF

abundance: once
j_gene: TRBJ1-1
v_gene: TRBV19
CDR3aa: CASVDRQNTEAFF

abundance: NA
j_gene: TRBJ1-1
v_gene: TRBV4-1
CDR3aa: CASSVTDMNTEAFF

abundance: once
j_gene: TRBJ2-2
v_gene: TRBV19
CDR3aa: CASSFGFHQNTGELFF

abundance: NA
j_gene: TRBJ1-1
v_gene: TRBV7-3
CDR3aa: CASSPQGARGTEAFF

abundance: NA
j_gene: TRBJ2-1
v_gene: TRBV14
CDR3aa: CASSQDWATWDNEQFF

abundance: NA
j_gene: TRBJ2-7
v_gene: TRBV18
CDR3aa: CASSRPRAGSLGEQYF